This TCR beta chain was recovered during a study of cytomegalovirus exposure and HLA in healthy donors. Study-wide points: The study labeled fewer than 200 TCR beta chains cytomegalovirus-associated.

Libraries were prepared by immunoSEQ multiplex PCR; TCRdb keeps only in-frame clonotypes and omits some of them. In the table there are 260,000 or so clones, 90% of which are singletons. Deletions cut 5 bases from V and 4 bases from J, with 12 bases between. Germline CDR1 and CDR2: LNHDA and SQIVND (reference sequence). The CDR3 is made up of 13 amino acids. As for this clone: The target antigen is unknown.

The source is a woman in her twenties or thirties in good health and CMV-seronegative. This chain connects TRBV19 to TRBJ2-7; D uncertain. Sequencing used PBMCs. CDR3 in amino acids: CASSYETAYEQYF. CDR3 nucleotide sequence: TGTGCCAGTAGTTATGAGACCGCGTACGAGCAGTACTTC.